Listed here are 27 T cell receptor beta chains from one sample, sequenced in a study of CD8+ T cells in alopecia areata. After isolation, RNA underwent reverse transcription to generate cDNA as the sequencing template. The table came from immunoSEQ multiplex PCR; TCRdb's copy has only in-frame clones and leaves some out. This table holds about 200,000 clones, approximately 60% found once. Treatment reported: oral pan-JAK inhibitor, 5-10 mg twice daily. The starting material was CD4+ T cells sorted from blood, obtained at week 4, from a patient treated with tofacitinib. The receptors were gathered from a human donor with alopecia areata.

This chain links TRBV28 with TRBJ1-2; 10 bases align to TRBD1. The CDR3 totals 12 residues. The germline CDR1 and CDR2 sequences are MDHEN and SYDVKM. Unmatched junction bases numbered 5, after V lost 5 bases and J lost 11 bases. CDR3 residues: CASSPRDRGYTF. The CDR3 DNA reads as TGTGCCAGCAGTCCCCGGGACAGGGGTTACACCTTC.

The V call is TRBV2, the J call TRBJ1-1, with D uncertain. In germline, CDR1 is SNHLY, CDR2 FYNNEI. The length of the CDR3 is 15 residues. Deletions cut 2 bases from V and 1 base from J, with 11 bases between. Here the CDR3 reads CASSESQAENTEAFF. CDR3 nucleotide sequence: TGTGCCAGCAGTGAAAGCCAGGCAGAGAACACTGAAGCTTTCTTT.

The V gene is TRBV29-1, the J gene TRBJ2-5; possibly TRBD1 or TRBD2 for D (5 bases each). Deletions cut 6 bases from V and 1 base from J, with 12 bases between. CDR3 length: 13 residues. CDR1 SQVTM and CDR2 ANQGSEA come from the germline V gene. The CDR3 is CSVTGRFQETQYF. In DNA form, the CDR3 reads TGCAGCGTCACGGGGCGATTCCAAGAGACCCAGTACTTC. Supplemented by reference TRBV29-1 and TRBJ2-5, the full variable domain reads SAVISQKPSRDICQRGTSLTIQCQVDSQVTMMFWYRQQPGQSLTLIATANQGSEATYESGFVIDKFPISRPNLTFSTLTVSNMSPEDSSIYLCSVTGRFQETQYFGPGTRLLVL.

This clone occurred a few times. The chain employs TRBV5-1 and TRBJ1-1; 9 nucleotides align to TRBD1. With 4 bases clipped from V and 1 base from J, the junction kept 5 bases outside the gene matches. This CDR3 is 15 amino acids long. Germline CDR1 and CDR2: SGHRS and YFSETQ. CDR3 protein: CASSPGDRENTEAFF. Here the CDR3 DNA reads TGCGCCAGCAGCCCGGGGGACAGGGAGAACACTGAAGCTTTCTTT.

This chain links TRBV6-5 with TRBJ1-2; 7 nucleotides agree with TRBD1. The V gene end was trimmed by 6 bases and the J gene end by 1 base; junction bases not matched to a gene: 5. The CDR3 extends over 14 amino acids. Germline V gene data show CDR1 as MNHEY and CDR2 as SVGAGI. The CDR3 nucleotides read TGTGCCAGCAGAAGGGACAGCTTTAACTATGGCTACACCTTC. Its protein is CASRRDSFNYGYTF.

The gene calls are TRBV7-2 and TRBJ1-6; D not certain. CDR3 size: 12 residues. CDR1 and CDR2 from the germline V gene are SGHTA and FQGNSA. V lost 7 bases to trimming and J lost 8 bases, with 9 bases between them. In DNA form, the CDR3 reads TGTGCCAGCATGTTGGGTCATTCACCCCTCCACTTT. Residues: CASMLGHSPLHF.

This clone was found a few times. The rearrangement uses TRBV6-5 and TRBJ2-7, with D perhaps assigned TRBD1 or TRBD2 (5 bases each). This CDR3 is 15 amino acids long. V was trimmed by 0 bases and J by 0 bases, leaving 9 bases between them. CDR1 and CDR2 from the germline V gene are MNHEY and SVGAGI. The CDR3 region is CASSYSGVTSYEQYF. DNA for the CDR3: TGTGCCAGCAGTTACTCGGGGGTCACCTCCTACGAGCAGTACTTC.

In its sample, this clone was seen a few times. This same CDR3 is encoded by further DNA sequences in the sample. The chain is built from TRBV29-1 and TRBJ2-3, with TRBD2 matching 8 bases. CDR1 SQVTM and CDR2 ANQGSEA come from the germline V gene. The CDR3 is made up of 13 amino acids. The junction had 0 bases not matched to a gene; V was cut back by 3 bases and J by 1 base. CDR3 nucleotide sequence: TGCAGCGTTGATAGCGGGGGCACAGATACGCAGTATTTT. Its translation is CSVDSGGTDTQYF.

Worth noting for this clone: Other DNA sequences in the same sample also yield this CDR3. This rearrangement joins TRBV7-9 to TRBJ1-6, with D unclear. Germline CDR1 is SEHNR and CDR2 is FQNEAQ (reference sequence). Trimming took off 1 base at V and 3 bases at J, with 4 bases between the two ends. This CDR3 comprises 14 residues. The CDR3 DNA is TGTGCCAGCAGCTTAGGGAACTATAATTCACCCCTCCACTTT. Amino acid sequence: CASSLGNYNSPLHF.

The chain is built from TRBV5-4 and TRBJ1-2, with 8 bases lining up with TRBD1. Germline values: CDR1 SGHNT, CDR2 YYREEE (reference sequence). The length of the CDR3 is 15 residues. V was clipped by 0 bases and J by 6 bases; unmatched bases: 7. The CDR3 here is CASSLGGQGADGYTF. In DNA form, the CDR3 reads TGTGCCAGCAGCTTGGGAGGACAGGGAGCAGATGGCTACACCTTC.

The J gene is TRBJ1-1, the V gene TRBV10-3, with no clear D. CDR1 is ENHRY, CDR2 SYGVKD, per germline. Trimming took 4 bases from V and 0 from J, leaving 9 bases between them. This CDR3 contains 14 residues. The CDR3 region has the DNA TGTGCCATCAGTGGGGGAGAAATGAACACTGAAGCTTTCTTT. This encodes CAISGGEMNTEAFF.

The chain couples TRBV18 to TRBJ1-2; D perhaps matches TRBD1 (6 bases). V lost 1 base and J 8 bases, leaving 20 bases between the germline ends. CDR3 length: 16 amino acids. Germline V gene lookup returns CDR1 KGHSH and CDR2 LQKENI. Written as DNA, the CDR3 is TGTGCCAGCTCACCACGCGAGGGGGGCGCGGAGTACGGCTACACCTTC. This translates into CASSPREGGAEYGYTF.

This rearrangement joins TRBV4-3 to TRBJ2-3, with 7 positions matching TRBD2. The germline gives CDR1 LGHNA, CDR2 YSLEER. The CDR3 contains 20 residues. The V gene end was trimmed by 1 base and the J gene end by 0 bases; junction bases not matched to a gene: 16. The CDR3 bases are TGCGCCAGCAGCCAAGGAGGGGCCAGCGGGGTCGCCGCTAGCACAGATACGCAGTATTTT. This gives the protein CASSQGGASGVAASTDTQYF.

The chain joins TRBV30 to TRBJ2-1; TRBD2 matches 9 bases. CDR3 length equals 17 residues. With V trimmed by 7 bases and J by 0 bases, 13 bases remained unmatched. The germline gives CDR1 GTSNPN, CDR2 SVGIG (reference sequence). The CDR3 DNA is TGTGCCTCAGTTAAGCGGGGGGCCCTGAGCTCCTACAATGAGCAGTTCTTC. Amino acid sequence: CASVKRGALSSYNEQFF.

The V gene is TRBV30, the J gene TRBJ2-3; D might be TRBD1 or TRBD2, each matching 5 bases. CDR3 length: 16 residues. Germline V CDR1 and CDR2: GTSNPN, SVGIG (reference sequence). Trimming took off 0 bases at V and 0 bases at J, with 13 bases between the two ends. The CDR3 reads CAWSVPRDLSTDTQYF. DNA for the CDR3: TGTGCCTGGAGTGTACCTCGGGACCTAAGCACAGATACGCAGTATTTT.

V is TRBV6-1 and J is TRBJ1-1; a possible D gene is TRBD1 (6 bases). Germline assignment: CDR1 MNHNS and CDR2 SASEGT. V was trimmed by 11 bases and J by 2 bases, leaving 15 bases between them. This CDR3 has 13 amino acids. The CDR3 region has the DNA TGTGCCGCCCCTACCGGGACAAACACTGAAGCTTTCTTT. Amino acid sequence: CAAPTGTNTEAFF.

The chain has TRBV7-2 and TRBJ2-3; the D gene is possibly TRBD1 (5 bases). The V gene's germline CDR1 is SGHTA and CDR2 FQGNSA. The V end lost 1 base, the J end lost 2 bases, and 16 bases lay between the germline ends. The CDR3 runs 17 residues. CDR3 sequence: CASSLDWGLRTTDTQYF. CDR3 nucleotides: TGTGCCAGCAGCTTAGACTGGGGCCTTCGGACCACAGATACGCAGTATTTT.

This clone has just a few counts. The chain has TRBV29-1 and TRBJ1-1; D unclear. The CDR3 totals 11 residues. V lost 5 bases and J 1 base, leaving 5 bases between the germline ends. The germline gives CDR1 SQVTM, CDR2 ANQGSEA. CDR3 residues: CSVTRNTEAFF. The CDR3 DNA reads TGCAGCGTTACGCGGAACACTGAAGCTTTCTTT.

The sample holds a few counts of this clone. The chain recombines TRBV10-3 with TRBJ1-4; unclear D gene. The germline V gene encodes CDR1 ENHRY and CDR2 SYGVKD. The CDR3 covers 11 residues. V was trimmed by 8 bases and J by 2 bases, leaving 3 bases between them. In DNA, the CDR3 is TGTGCCATCGGGACTAATGAAAAACTGTTTTTT. Its protein is CAIGTNEKLFF.

This clone was seen a few times. The chain links TRBV19 to TRBJ1-5; D unresolved. The V end was cut by 1 base, the J end by 3 bases, with 13 bases between. Per germline, CDR1 LNHDA and CDR2 SQIVND (reference sequence). The CDR3 has 16 residues. DNA for the CDR3: TGTGCCAGTAGTATAGGTGAGACGGTACCCAATCAGCCCCAGCATTTT. This encodes CASSIGETVPNQPQHF.

The CDR3 bases are TGCAGCGTTGAAGATCCGAGCCAAGCGAGGTATGGCTACACCTTC. Translated, it gives CSVEDPSQARYGYTF. The chain uses TRBV29-1 and TRBJ1-2; no reliable D call. Trimming removed 0 bases at V and 5 bases at J, with 16 bases between. The germline V gene has CDR1 SQVTM and CDR2 ANQGSEA. This CDR3 contains 15 residues.

This chain connects TRBV30 to TRBJ1-6; D is undetermined. Trimming removed 3 bases at V and 8 bases at J, with 11 bases between. The germline V gene has CDR1 GTSNPN and CDR2 SVGIG (reference sequence). The CDR3 is 13 residues long. CDR3 nucleotide sequence: TGTGCCTGGAGCCCCCCTGGCTATTCACCCCTCCACTTT. Amino acids: CAWSPPGYSPLHF.

This chain joins TRBV7-8 and TRBJ2-5; D is uncertain. This CDR3 has 12 residues. CDR1 is SGHVS, CDR2 FQNEAQ, per germline. V was pared by 4 bases and J by 3 bases, with 6 bases between. The CDR3 here is CASSYVEETQYF. The CDR3, as DNA: TGTGCCAGCAGCTACGTGGAAGAGACCCAGTACTTC.

V gene TRBV18 combines with J gene TRBJ1-3, with D possibly matching TRBD1 (5 bases). The ends were cut back, 5 bases at V and 4 bases at J, with 12 bases in the middle. CDR3 length equals 14 residues. In germline, CDR1 is KGHSH, CDR2 LQKENI. This CDR3 is CASSNRSSGNTIYF. CDR3 nucleotide sequence: TGTGCCAGCTCAAACAGGTCTTCCGGAAACACCATATATTTT.

This clone appeared a single time. The chain carries TRBV7-2 and TRBJ2-2, with D maybe TRBD2 (5 bases). CDR3 length: 16 residues. Trimming removed 3 bases from V and 4 bases from J, with 15 bases in between. Per germline, CDR1 SGHTA and CDR2 FQGNSA. Here the CDR3 DNA reads TGTGCCAGCAGCTTGGGTCCGCGAGGGTCCACCGGGGAGCTGTTTTTT. The encoded protein is CASSLGPRGSTGELFF.

This clone was counted between two and nine times. This chain connects TRBV30 to TRBJ2-3; 8 nucleotides agree with TRBD2. J lost 1 base, V lost 1 base, and 4 bases had no gene match. Germline V gene data show CDR1 as GTSNPN and CDR2 as SVGIG (reference sequence). The CDR3 has 15 residues. The CDR3 region is CAWSGSGVGTDTQYF. The CDR3 region has the DNA TGTGCCTGGAGTGGTAGCGGGGTTGGCACAGATACGCAGTATTTT.

The J gene is TRBJ1-1, the V gene TRBV18; D is uncertain. V shed 2 bases and J shed 2 bases, with 9 bases lying between them. The CDR3 has 14 amino acids. CDR1 is KGHSH, CDR2 LQKENI, per germline. The DNA for the CDR3 is TGTGCCAGCTCACCATTAATGGATAACACTGAAGCTTTCTTT. It translates to CASSPLMDNTEAFF.